This T cell receptor (beta chain) emerged from a study of blood T cell repertoires in COVID-19. Study context: The United States, Italy and Spain supplied acute and convalescent COVID-19 samples. In each case, the material was cDNA or gDNA derived from T cells, B-cell-depleted T cells, or PBMCs.

V shed 0 bases and J 7 bases; nucleotides not matched to a gene: 5. The CDR3 spans 15 residues. Per germline, CDR1 SGHRS and CDR2 YFSETQ. This clone was found a few times. Assay: immunoSEQ multiplex PCR; the TCRdb copy retains only in-frame clones and omits some. The sample carries some 150,000 clones, roughly three quarters recorded once. Sequencing was done on a sample of PBMCs or T cells enriched from blood (not recorded which). The rearrangement joins TRBV5-1 to TRBJ2-1; 9 bases are a match to TRBD2. This TCR came from a woman aged 50 to 60 who had recovered from COVID-19. The CDR3 DNA sequence: TGCGCCAGCAGCTTGGTGGCGGGGGGGTTGAATGAGCAGTTCTTC. This gives the protein CASSLVAGGLNEQFF.